A single T cell receptor (beta chain) is shown here with its context. Its antigen is unidentified. Only in-frame clones appear in the TCRdb table, and some are missing; sequencing was by immunoSEQ multiplex PCR. The sample has 75,000 to 100,000 clones, 65% to 80% seen once; the top ten hold about 3%. The data are from a study of radiotherapy plus CTLA-4 blockade in lung cancer. Study details: Objective responses were recorded in 15% to 20% of patients, with disease control recorded in 30% to 35%.

In chemo-refractory metastatic non-small-cell lung cancer, patients got ipilimumab CTLA-4 blockade together with focal radiation. Overall study results and limits: How blood T cell clones changed early, along with interferon-beta, reportedly forecast response best. TCR clones originating in tumors grew in number in blood after radiotherapy plus ipilimumab.

The CDR3 spans 13 residues. Trimming took 2 bases from V and 5 from J, leaving 8 bases between them. The germline gives CDR1 KGHSH, CDR2 LQKENI. The chain employs TRBV18 and TRBJ2-3, with D maybe TRBD1 (5 bases). This receptor was taken from a human donor with non-small cell lung cancer who had a partial response to radiotherapy plus ipilimumab. Some clones in this sample may be carry-over from other donors' samples. The sample in question was peripheral blood, obtained from a patient treated with radiotherapy plus ipilimumab. CDR3 amino acids: CASSPGRGDTQYF. The CDR3 DNA reads as TGTGCCAGCTCACCAGGAAGGGGAGATACGCAGTATTTT. The full variable domain, rest sourced from reference TRBV18 and TRBJ2-3, is NAGVMQNPRHLVRRRGQEARLRCSPMKGHSHVYWYRQLPEEGLKFMVYLQKENIIDESGMPKERFSAEFPKEGPSILRIQQVVRGDSAAYFCASSPGRGDTQYFGPGTRLTVL.